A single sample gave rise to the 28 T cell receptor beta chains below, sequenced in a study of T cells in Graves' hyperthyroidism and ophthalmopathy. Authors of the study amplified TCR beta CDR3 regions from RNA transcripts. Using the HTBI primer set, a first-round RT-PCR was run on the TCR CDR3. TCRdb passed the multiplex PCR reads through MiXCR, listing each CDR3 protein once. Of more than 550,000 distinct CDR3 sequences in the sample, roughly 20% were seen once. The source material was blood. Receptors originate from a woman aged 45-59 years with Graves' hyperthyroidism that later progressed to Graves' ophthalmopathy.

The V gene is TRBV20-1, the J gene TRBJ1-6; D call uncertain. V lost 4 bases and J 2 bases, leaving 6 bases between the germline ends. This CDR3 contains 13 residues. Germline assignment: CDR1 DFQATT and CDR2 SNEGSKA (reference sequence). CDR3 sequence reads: CSATGPYNSPLHF. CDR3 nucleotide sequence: TGCAGTGCTACTGGCCCCTATAATTCACCCCTCCACTTT.

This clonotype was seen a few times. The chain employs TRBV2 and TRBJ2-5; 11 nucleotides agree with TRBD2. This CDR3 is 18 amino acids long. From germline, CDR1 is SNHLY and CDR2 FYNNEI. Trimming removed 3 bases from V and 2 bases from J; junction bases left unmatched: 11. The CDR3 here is CASSERASGGLLQETQYF. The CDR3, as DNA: TGTGCCAGCAGTGAGAGGGCTAGCGGGGGGCTTTTACAAGAGACCCAGTACTTC. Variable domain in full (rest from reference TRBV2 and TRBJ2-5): EPEVTQTPSHQVTQMGQEVILRCVPISNHLYFYWYRQILGQKVEFLVSFYNNEISEKSEIFDDQFSVERPDGSNFTLKIRSTKLEDSAMYFCASSERASGGLLQETQYFGPGTRLLVL.

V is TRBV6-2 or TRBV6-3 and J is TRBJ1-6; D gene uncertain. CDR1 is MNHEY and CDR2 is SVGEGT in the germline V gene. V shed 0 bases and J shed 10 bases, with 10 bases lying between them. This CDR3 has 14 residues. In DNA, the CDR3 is TGTGCCAGCAGTTACTCGACTGGGGAGTCACCCCTCCACTTT. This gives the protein CASSYSTGESPLHF.

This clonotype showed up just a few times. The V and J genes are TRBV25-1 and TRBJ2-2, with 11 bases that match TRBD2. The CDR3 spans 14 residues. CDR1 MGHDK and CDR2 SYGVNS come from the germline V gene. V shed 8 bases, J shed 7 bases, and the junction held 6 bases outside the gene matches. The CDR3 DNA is TGTGCCAGCGGAATAGCGGGGGGGTTCGGGGAGCTGTTTTTT. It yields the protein CASGIAGGFGELFF.

The CDR3 spells CSARDNNAEAFF. The CDR3 coding sequence is TGCAGTGCTCGGGACAATAACGCTGAAGCTTTCTTT. This sequence joins TRBV20-1 and TRBJ1-1; D may be TRBD1 (6 bases). This CDR3 has 12 amino acids. CDR1 is DFQATT, CDR2 SNEGSKA, per germline (reference sequence). Trimming stripped 5 bases from V and 6 bases from J, with 13 bases between.

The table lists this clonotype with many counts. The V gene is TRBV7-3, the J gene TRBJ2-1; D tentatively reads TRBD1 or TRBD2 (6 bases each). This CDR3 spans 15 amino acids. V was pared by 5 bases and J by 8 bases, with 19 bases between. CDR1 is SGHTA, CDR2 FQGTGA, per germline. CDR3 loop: CASSPSGGVGYEQFF. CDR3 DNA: TGTGCCAGCAGCCCTTCCGGGGGCGTAGGTTATGAGCAGTTCTTC.

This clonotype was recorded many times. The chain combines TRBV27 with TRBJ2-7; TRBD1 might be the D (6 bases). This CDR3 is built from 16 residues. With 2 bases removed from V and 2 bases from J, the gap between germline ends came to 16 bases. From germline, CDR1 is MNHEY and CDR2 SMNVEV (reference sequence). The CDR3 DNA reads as TGTGCCAGCAGTTTAGACGCAGGGGTGGTCACCTACGAGCAGTACTTC. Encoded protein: CASSLDAGVVTYEQYF.

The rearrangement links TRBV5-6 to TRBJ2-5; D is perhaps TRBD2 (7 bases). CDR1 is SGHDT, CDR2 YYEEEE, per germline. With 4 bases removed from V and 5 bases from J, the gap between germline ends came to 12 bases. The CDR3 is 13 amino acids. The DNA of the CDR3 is TGTGCCAGCAGCAGGGGGGGGCCGGAGACCCAGTACTTC. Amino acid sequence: CASSRGGPETQYF.

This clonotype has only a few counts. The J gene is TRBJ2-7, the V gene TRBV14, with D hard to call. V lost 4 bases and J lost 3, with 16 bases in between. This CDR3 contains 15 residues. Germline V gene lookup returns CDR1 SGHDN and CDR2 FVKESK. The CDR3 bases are TGTGCCAGCAGCCCACAAGTGGGCCCCTTCTACGAGCAGTACTTC. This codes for CASSPQVGPFYEQYF. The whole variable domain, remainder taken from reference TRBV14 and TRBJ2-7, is EAGVTQFPSHSVIEKGQTVTLRCDPISGHDNLYWYRRVMGKEIKFLLHFVKESKQDESGMPNNRFLAERTGGTYSTLKVQPAELEDSGVYFCASSPQVGPFYEQYFGPGTRLTVT.

The DNA for the CDR3 is TGCAGGCCGGGGAGCTCCTACAATGAGCAGTTCTTC. Amino acids: CRPGSSYNEQFF. The chain is built from TRBV20-1 and TRBJ2-1, with D possibly being TRBD2 (5 bases). This CDR3 is 12 amino acids long. CDR1 is DFQATT, CDR2 SNEGSKA, per germline (reference sequence).

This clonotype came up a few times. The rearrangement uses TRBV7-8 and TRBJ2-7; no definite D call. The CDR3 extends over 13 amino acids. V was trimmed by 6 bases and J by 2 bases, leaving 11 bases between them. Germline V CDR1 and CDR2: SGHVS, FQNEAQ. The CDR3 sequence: CASRKGIPYEQYF. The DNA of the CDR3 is TGTGCCAGCAGAAAGGGCATCCCCTACGAGCAGTACTTC.

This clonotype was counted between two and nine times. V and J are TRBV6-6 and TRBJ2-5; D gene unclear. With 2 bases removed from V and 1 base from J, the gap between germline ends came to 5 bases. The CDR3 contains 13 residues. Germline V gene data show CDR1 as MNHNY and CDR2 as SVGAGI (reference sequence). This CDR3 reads CASSYGFQETQYF. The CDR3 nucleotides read TGTGCCAGCAGTTACGGGTTCCAAGAGACCCAGTACTTC.

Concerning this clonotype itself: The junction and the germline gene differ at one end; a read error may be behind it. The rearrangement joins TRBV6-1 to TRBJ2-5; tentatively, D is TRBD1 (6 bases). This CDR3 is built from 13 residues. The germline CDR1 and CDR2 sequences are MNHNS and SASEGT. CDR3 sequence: CANSPGVEETQYF. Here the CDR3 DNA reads TGTGCCAACAGTCCAGGGGTGGAGGAGACCCAGTACTTC.

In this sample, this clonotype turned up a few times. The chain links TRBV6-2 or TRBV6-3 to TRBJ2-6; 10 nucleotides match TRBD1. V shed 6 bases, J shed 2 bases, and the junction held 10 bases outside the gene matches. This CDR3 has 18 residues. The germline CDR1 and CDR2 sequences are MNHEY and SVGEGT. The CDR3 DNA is TGTGCCAGCAGCTTGGCCGGGACAGGGGTCCCTGGGGCCAACGTCCTGACTTTC. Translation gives CASSLAGTGVPGANVLTF.

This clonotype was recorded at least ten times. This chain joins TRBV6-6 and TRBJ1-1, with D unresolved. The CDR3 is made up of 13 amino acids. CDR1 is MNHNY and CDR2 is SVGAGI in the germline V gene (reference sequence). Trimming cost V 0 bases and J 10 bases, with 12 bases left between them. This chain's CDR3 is CASSYSIAKGAFF. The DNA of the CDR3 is TGTGCCAGCAGTTACTCAATCGCGAAGGGAGCTTTCTTT.

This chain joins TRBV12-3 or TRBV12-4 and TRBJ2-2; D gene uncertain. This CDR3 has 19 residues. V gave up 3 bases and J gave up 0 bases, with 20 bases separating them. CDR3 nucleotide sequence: TGTGCCAGCAGTTTTTTGGATCCTACATGGCCAGCGAACACCGGGGAGCTGTTTTTT. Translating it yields CASSFLDPTWPANTGELFF.

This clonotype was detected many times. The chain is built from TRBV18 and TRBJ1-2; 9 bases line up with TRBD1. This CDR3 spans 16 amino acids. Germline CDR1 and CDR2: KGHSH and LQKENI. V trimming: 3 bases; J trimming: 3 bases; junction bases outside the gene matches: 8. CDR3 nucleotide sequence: TGTGCCAGCTCACCCCCGACAGGGGGAATCGACTATGGCTACACCTTC. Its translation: CASSPPTGGIDYGYTF.

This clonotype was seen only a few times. CDR3 in DNA: TGCAGCGTTGAAGGGGTAGCGGGGGGCACCTACGAGCAGTACTTC. This gives the protein CSVEGVAGGTYEQYF. The rearrangement uses TRBV29-1 and TRBJ2-7; 10 positions match TRBD2. The length of the CDR3 is 15 residues. Germline CDR1 reads SQVTM; CDR2 reads ANQGSEA. The ends lost 1 base at V and 2 bases at J; junction bases unmatched: 5.

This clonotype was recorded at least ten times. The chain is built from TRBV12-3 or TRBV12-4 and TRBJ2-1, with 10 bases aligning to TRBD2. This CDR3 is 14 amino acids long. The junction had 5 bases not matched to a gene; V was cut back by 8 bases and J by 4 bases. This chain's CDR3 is CASGAGGSYNEQFF. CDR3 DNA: TGTGCCAGCGGAGCGGGGGGGTCGTACAATGAGCAGTTCTTC.

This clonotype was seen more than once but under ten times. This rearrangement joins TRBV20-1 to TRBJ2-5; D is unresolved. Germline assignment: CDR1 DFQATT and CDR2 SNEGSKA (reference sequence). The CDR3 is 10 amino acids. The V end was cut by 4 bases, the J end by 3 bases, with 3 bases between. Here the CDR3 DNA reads TGCAGTGCTATTGAAGAGACCCAGTACTTC. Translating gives CSAIEETQYF.

The CDR3 reads CATSDADRNTGELFF. CDR3 DNA sequence: TGTGCCACCAGTGATGCAGACAGAAACACCGGGGAGCTGTTTTTT. The genes are TRBV24-1 and TRBJ2-2; possible D gene TRBD1, 5 bases. Trimming cost V 3 bases and J 2 bases, with 9 bases left between them. This CDR3 contains 15 residues. The germline gives CDR1 KGHDR, CDR2 SFDVKD.

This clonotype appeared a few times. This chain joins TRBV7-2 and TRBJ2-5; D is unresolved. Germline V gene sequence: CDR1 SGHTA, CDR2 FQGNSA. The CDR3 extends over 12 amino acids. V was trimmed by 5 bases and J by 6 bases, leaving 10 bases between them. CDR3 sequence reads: CASSPLTKTQYF. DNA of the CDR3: TGTGCCAGCAGCCCCTTGACCAAGACCCAGTACTTC.

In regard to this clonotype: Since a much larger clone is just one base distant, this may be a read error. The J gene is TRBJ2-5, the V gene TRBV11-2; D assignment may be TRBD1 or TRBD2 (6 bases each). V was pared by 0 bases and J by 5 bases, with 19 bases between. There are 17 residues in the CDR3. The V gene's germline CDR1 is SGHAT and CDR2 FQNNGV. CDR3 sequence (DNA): TGTGCCAGCAGCTTAGATTTCGAGGGGGGCCCGGGTGAGACCCAGTACTTC. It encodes CASSLDFEGGPGETQYF.

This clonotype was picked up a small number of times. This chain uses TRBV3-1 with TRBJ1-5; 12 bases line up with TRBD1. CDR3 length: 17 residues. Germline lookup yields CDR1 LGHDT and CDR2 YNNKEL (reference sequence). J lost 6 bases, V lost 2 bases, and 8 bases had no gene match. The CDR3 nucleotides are TGTGCCAGCAGCCAAAATCGAGGGACAGGGGGCGGTCAGCCCCAGCATTTT. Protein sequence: CASSQNRGTGGGQPQHF.

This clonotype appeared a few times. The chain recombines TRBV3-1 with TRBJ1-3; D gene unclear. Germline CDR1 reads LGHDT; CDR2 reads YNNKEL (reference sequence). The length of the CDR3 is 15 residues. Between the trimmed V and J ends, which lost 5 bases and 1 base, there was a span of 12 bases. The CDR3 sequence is CASSSRWDSGNTIYF. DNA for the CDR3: TGTGCCAGCAGCTCCCGATGGGATTCTGGAAACACCATATATTTT.

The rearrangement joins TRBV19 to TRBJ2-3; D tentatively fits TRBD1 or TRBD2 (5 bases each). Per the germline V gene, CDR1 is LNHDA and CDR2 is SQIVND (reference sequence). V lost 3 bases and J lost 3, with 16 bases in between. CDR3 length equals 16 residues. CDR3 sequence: CASSIGAIQRTDTQYF. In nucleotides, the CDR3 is TGTGCCAGTAGTATCGGGGCCATACAGCGAACAGATACGCAGTATTTT.

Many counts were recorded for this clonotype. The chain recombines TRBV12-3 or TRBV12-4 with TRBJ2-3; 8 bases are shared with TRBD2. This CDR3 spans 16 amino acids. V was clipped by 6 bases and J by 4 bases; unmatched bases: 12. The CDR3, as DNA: TGTGCCAGCAGCCTCATCGGGACTAGTATTCCAGATACGCAGTATTTT. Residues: CASSLIGTSIPDTQYF.

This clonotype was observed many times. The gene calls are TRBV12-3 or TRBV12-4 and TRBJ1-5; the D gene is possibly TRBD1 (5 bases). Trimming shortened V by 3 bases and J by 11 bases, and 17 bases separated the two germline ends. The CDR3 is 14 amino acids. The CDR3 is CASSFSRRRGSQHF. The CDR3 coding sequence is TGTGCCAGCAGTTTTTCCCGCAGGCGGGGGTCCCAGCATTTT.